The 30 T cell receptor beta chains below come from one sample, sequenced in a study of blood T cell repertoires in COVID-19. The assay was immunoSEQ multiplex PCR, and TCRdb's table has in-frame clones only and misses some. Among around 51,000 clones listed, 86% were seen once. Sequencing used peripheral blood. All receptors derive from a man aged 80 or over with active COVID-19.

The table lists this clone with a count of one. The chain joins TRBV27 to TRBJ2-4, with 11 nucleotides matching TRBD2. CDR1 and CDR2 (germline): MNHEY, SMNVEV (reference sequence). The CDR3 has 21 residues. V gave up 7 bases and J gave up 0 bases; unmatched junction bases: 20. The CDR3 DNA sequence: TGTGCCAGCAACCCCTACCTCGGGTTAGCGGGAGGGTCGATAGCCAAAAACATTCAGTACTTC. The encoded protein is CASNPYLGLAGGSIAKNIQYF.

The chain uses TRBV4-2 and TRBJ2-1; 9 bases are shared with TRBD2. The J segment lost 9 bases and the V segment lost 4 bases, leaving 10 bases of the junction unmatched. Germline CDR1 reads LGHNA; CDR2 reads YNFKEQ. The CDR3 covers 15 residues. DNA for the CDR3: TGTGCCAGCAGCCTTAGCGGGAGAGGGGGGGGTGAGCAGTTCTTC. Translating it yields CASSLSGRGGGEQFF.

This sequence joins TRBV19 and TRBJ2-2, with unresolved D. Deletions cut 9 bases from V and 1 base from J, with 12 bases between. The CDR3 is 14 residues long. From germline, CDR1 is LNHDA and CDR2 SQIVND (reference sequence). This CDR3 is CASFGQMNTGELFF. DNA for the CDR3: TGTGCCAGCTTTGGGCAGATGAACACCGGGGAGCTGTTTTTT.

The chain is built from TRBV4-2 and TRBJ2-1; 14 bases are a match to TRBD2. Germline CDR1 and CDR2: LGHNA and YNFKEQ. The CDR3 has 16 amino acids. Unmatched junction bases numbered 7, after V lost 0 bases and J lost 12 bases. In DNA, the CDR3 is TGTGCCAGCAGCCAAGATATCGGTGGGACTAGCGGGGGGCAGTTCTTC. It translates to CASSQDIGGTSGGQFF.

The DNA for the CDR3 is TGTGCCAGCTCTCGGGAGCCTAACTATGGCTACACCTTC. It translates to CASSREPNYGYTF. The chain recombines TRBV18 with TRBJ1-2; D is unclear. V lost 6 bases and J 0 bases, leaving 8 bases between the germline ends. CDR3 size: 13 residues. Germline CDR1 and CDR2: KGHSH and LQKENI.

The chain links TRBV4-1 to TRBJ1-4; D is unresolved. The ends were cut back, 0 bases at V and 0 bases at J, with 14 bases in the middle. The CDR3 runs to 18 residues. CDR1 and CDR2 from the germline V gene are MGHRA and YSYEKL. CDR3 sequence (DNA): TGCGCCAGCAGCCAAGATCCGCCGGGAGGAGCAACTAATGAAAAACTGTTTTTT. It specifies CASSQDPPGGATNEKLFF.

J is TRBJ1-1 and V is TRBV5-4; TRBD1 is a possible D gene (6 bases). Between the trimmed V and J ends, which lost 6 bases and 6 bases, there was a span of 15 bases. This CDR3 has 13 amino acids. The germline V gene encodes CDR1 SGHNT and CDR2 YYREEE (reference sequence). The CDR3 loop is CASTQGKGSEAFF. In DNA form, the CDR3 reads TGTGCCAGCACCCAGGGGAAGGGCTCTGAAGCTTTCTTT.

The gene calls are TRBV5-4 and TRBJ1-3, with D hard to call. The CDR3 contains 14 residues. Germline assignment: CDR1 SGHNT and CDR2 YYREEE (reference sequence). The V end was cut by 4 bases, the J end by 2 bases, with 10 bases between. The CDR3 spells CASSTGGPGNTIYF. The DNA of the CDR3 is TGTGCCAGCAGCACCGGTGGGCCTGGAAACACCATATATTTT.

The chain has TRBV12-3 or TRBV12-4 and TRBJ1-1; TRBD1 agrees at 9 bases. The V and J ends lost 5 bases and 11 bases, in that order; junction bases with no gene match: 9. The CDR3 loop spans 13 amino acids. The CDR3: CASSREQGATAFF. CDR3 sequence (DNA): TGTGCCAGCAGTCGTGAACAGGGGGCGACCGCTTTCTTT.

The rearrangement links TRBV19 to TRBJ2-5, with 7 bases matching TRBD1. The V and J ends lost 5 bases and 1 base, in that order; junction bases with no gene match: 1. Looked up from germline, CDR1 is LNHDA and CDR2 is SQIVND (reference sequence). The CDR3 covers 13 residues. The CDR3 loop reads CASSGTAQETQYF. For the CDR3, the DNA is TGTGCCAGTAGTGGGACAGCCCAAGAGACCCAGTACTTC.

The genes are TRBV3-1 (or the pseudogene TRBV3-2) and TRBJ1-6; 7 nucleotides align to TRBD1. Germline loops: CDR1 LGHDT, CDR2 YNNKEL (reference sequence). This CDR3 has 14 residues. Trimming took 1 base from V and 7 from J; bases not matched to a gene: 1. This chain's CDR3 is CASSQGTGNSPLHF. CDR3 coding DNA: TGTGCCAGCAGCCAAGGGACAGGCAATTCACCCCTCCACTTT.

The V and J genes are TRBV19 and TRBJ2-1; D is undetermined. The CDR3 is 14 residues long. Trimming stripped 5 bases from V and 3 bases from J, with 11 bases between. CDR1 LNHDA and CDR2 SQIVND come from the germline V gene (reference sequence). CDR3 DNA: TGTGCCAGTAGTTTGTCCGGTTACTACAATGAGCAGTTCTTC. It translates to CASSLSGYYNEQFF.

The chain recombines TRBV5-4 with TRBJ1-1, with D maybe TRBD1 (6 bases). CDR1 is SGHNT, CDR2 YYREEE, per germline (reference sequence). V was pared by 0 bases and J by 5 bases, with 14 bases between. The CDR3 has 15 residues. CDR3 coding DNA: TGTGCCAGCAGCTTGGCCCACGCTCAGGGGACTGAAGCTTTCTTT. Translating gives CASSLAHAQGTEAFF.

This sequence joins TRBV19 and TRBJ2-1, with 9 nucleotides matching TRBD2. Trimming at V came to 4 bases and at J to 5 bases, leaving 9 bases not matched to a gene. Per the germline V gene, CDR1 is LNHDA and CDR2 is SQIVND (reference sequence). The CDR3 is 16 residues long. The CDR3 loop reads CASSRIAGARDNEQFF. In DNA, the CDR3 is TGTGCCAGTAGTAGAATAGCGGGAGCGCGGGACAATGAGCAGTTCTTC.

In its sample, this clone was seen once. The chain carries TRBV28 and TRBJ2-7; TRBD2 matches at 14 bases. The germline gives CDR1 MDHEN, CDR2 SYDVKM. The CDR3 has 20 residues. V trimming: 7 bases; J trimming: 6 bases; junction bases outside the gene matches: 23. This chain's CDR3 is CASTPRQGRKGLAGVFEQYF. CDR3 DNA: TGTGCCAGCACCCCACGACAGGGCCGTAAGGGACTAGCGGGAGTGTTCGAGCAGTACTTC.

The CDR3 spells CATSRDHGSNTEAFF. CDR3 DNA: TGTGCCACCAGCAGAGATCACGGGTCGAACACTGAAGCTTTCTTT. This chain links TRBV15 with TRBJ1-1; the D is unclear. Germline V gene data show CDR1 as LNHNV and CDR2 as YYDKDF (reference sequence). V was trimmed by 0 bases and J by 1 base, leaving 9 bases between them. The CDR3 is 15 residues long.

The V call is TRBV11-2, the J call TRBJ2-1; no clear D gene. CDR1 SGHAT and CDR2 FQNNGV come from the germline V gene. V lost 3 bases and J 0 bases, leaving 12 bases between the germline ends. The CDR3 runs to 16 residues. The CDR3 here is CASSFTHRSSYNEQFF. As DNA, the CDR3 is TGTGCCAGCAGCTTTACTCACCGGAGCTCCTACAATGAGCAGTTCTTC.

CDR3 sequence (DNA): TGTGCCAGCAGTTCCGGACAGGGGGATAATGGCTACACCTTC. It yields the protein CASSSGQGDNGYTF. The chain joins TRBV27 to TRBJ1-2; 10 positions match TRBD1. The V and J ends lost 4 bases and 6 bases, in that order; junction bases with no gene match: 5. The CDR3 covers 14 residues. Germline assignment: CDR1 MNHEY and CDR2 SMNVEV (reference sequence).

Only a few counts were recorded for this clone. The CDR3 reads CAISDSGTGTEKLFF. The CDR3 DNA sequence: TGTGCCATCAGTGATTCCGGGACAGGGACTGAAAAACTGTTTTTT. The V and J genes are TRBV10-3 and TRBJ1-4; 9 nucleotides agree with TRBD1. The CDR3 totals 15 residues. The V gene's germline CDR1 is ENHRY and CDR2 SYGVKD. With 3 bases clipped from V and 7 bases from J, the junction kept 6 bases outside the gene matches.

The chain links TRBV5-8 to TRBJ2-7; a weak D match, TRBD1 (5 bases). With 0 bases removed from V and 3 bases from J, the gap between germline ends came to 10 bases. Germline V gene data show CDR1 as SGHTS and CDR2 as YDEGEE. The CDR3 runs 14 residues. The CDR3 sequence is CASSLGQGLYEQYF. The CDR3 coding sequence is TGTGCCAGCAGCTTGGGGCAGGGCCTCTACGAGCAGTACTTC.

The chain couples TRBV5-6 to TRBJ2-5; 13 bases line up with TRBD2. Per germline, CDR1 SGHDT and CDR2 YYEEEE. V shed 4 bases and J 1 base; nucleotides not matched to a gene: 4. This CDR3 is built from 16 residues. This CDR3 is CASSDGLAGVQETQYF. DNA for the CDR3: TGTGCCAGCAGCGACGGACTAGCGGGAGTCCAAGAGACCCAGTACTTC.

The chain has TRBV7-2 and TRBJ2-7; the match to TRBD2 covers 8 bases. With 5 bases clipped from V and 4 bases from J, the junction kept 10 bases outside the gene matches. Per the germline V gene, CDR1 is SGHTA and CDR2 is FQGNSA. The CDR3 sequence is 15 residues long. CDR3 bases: TGTGCCAGCAGCCCAATAGCGGGGCGCCCGTACGAGCAGTACTTC. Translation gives CASSPIAGRPYEQYF.

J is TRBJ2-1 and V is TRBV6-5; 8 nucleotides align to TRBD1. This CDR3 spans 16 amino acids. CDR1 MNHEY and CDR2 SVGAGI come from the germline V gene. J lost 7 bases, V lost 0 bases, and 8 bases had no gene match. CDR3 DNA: TGTGCCAGCAGTTACTCGAATCAGGGGGCGTATAATGAGCAGTTCTTC. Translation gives CASSYSNQGAYNEQFF.

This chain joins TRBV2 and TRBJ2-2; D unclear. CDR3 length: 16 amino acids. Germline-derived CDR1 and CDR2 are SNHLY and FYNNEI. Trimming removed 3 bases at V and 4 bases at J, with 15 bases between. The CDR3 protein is CASSEQAPVGTGELFF. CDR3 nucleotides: TGTGCCAGCAGTGAGCAGGCTCCCGTCGGCACCGGGGAGCTGTTTTTT.

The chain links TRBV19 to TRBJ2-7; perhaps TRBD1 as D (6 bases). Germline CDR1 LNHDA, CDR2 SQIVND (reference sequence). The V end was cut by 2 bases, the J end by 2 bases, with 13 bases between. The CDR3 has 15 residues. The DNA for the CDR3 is TGTGCCAGTAGTATAATGGACAGCAGACCCTACGAGCAGTACTTC. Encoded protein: CASSIMDSRPYEQYF.

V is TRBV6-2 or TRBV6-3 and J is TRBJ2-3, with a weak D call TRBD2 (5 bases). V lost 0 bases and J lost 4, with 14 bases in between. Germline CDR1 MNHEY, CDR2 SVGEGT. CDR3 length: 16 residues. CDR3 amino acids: CASSYSREKEADTQYF. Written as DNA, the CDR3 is TGTGCCAGCAGTTACTCGAGGGAAAAAGAGGCAGATACGCAGTATTTT.

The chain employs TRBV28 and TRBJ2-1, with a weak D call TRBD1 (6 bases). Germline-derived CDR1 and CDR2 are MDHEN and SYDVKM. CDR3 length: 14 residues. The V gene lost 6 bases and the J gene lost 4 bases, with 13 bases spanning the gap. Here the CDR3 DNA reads TGTGCCAGCAGCTACCAGGGGAGTTACAATGAGCAGTTCTTC. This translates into CASSYQGSYNEQFF.

CDR3 DNA: TGTGCCACCAGCAGATTGGACAGGGGGCTAGCGGGAGGGAACACCGGGGAGCTGTTTTTT. This sequence encodes CATSRLDRGLAGGNTGELFF. J is TRBJ2-2 and V is TRBV15; either TRBD1 or TRBD2 may fit D (11 bases each). CDR3 size: 20 residues. Germline V gene data show CDR1 as LNHNV and CDR2 as YYDKDF (reference sequence). V gave up 2 bases and J gave up 1 base, with 23 bases separating them.

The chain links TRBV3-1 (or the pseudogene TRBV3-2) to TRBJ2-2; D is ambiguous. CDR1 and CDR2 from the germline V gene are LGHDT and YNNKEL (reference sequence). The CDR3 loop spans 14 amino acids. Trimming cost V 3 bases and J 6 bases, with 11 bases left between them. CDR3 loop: CASSQGMKSGELFF. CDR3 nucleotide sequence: TGTGCCAGCAGCCAGGGCATGAAATCCGGGGAGCTGTTTTTT.

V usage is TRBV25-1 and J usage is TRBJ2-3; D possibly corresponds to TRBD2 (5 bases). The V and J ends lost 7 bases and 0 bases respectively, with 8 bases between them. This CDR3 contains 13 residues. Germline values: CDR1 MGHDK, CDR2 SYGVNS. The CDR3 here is CASKGVSTDTQYF. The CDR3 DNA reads TGTGCCAGCAAGGGAGTTAGCACAGATACGCAGTATTTT.